Listed below are T cell receptor beta chains from one sample, sequenced in a study of memory CD4+ T cells and cytomegalovirus serostatus. Assay used: immunoSEQ multiplex PCR; TCRdb lists only in-frame clones, some missing. The sample shows 35,000 to 50,000 clones, over 60% of them seen only once. Sequenced material: memory CD4+ T cells from blood. All receptors derive from an adult in good health and CMV-seronegative. CDR3s include the opening cysteine and the closing phenylalanine or tryptophan. The D gene is left open where the match is weak. Clone size is given for some rows only: seen once, a few or many times, or a class if the clone is expanded.

TRBV5-1,NA,TRBJ2-7,TRBD2,CASSDASGSHEQYF,TGCGCCAGCAGCGATGCTAGCGGGAGCCACGAGCAGTACTTC
TRBV19,NA,TRBJ1-2,TRBD1,CASSKSLGTGPYGYTF,TGTGCCAGTAGTAAATCGCTCGGGACAGGGCCATATGGCTACACCTTC
TRBV5-4,once,TRBJ1-1,NA,CASSANRNTEAFF,TGTGCCAGCAGCGCCAACAGGAACACTGAAGCTTTCTTT
TRBV5-1,few,TRBJ1-1,NA,CASRRVVGQNTEAFF,TGCGCCAGCAGAAGAGTGGTCGGACAGAACACTGAAGCTTTCTTT
TRBV28,NA,TRBJ2-1,NA,CASSLVNEQFF,TGTGCCAGCAGTTTGGTCAATGAGCAGTTCTTC
TRBV4-2,few,TRBJ2-7,TRBD1,CASSQETGWSSYEQYF,TGTGCCAGCAGCCAAGAGACAGGGTGGAGCTCCTACGAGCAGTACTTC
TRBV9,NA,TRBJ1-2,NA,CASSVAAGVNYGYTF,TGTGCCAGCAGCGTAGCGGCAGGGGTTAACTATGGCTACACCTTC
TRBV30,NA,TRBJ2-3,TRBD2,CAWTLWTSGRTDTQYF,TGTGCCTGGACACTCTGGACTAGCGGGAGGACAGATACGCAGTATTTT
TRBV5-1,NA,TRBJ1-3,NA,CASSQDPSNLNTIYF,TGCGCCAGCAGCCAGGACCCTTCTAATCTAAACACCATATATTTT
TRBV7-2,NA,TRBJ1-2,NA,CASSLVSGLYGYTF,TGTGCCAGCAGCTTAGTTAGCGGACTCTATGGCTACACCTTC
TRBV2,few,TRBJ2-5,NA,CASSERDQETQYF,TGTGCCAGCAGTGAAAGAGACCAAGAGACCCAGTACTTC
TRBV28,NA,TRBJ2-1,TRBD2,CASSQLAGGLNEQFF,TGTGCCAGCAGCCAACTAGCGGGAGGTTTAAATGAGCAGTTCTTC
TRBV5-4,medium-sized,TRBJ1-1,NA,CASSRVPANTEAFF,TGTGCCAGCAGCAGGGTGCCAGCTAACACTGAAGCTTTCTTT
TRBV4-3,NA,TRBJ1-6,NA,CASSREGMDNSPLHF,TGCGCCAGCAGCCGGGAGGGGATGGATAATTCACCCCTCCACTTT
TRBV5-1,few,TRBJ2-7,TRBD2,CASSILGGTYEQYF,TGCGCCAGCAGCATCCTGGGGGGGACCTACGAGCAGTACTTC
TRBV9,medium-sized,TRBJ2-1,NA,CASSEQGNYPYNEQFF,TGTGCCAGCAGCGAACAGGGCAATTACCCCTACAATGAGCAGTTCTTC
TRBV7-9,NA,TRBJ2-7,TRBD2,CASSLGVAGDTYEQYF,TGTGCCAGCAGCTTAGGGGTAGCGGGAGACACCTACGAGCAGTACTTC
TRBV5-4,NA,TRBJ2-3,TRBD2,CASSRGLAGSVDTQYF,TGTGCCAGCAGCAGGGGACTAGCGGGATCTGTAGATACGCAGTATTTT
TRBV11-2,NA,TRBJ1-5,NA,CASSIDGFNQPQHF,TGTGCCAGCAGCATAGACGGTTTTAATCAGCCCCAGCATTTT
TRBV19,NA,TRBJ2-2,TRBD2,CASSPAASGSGTGELFF,TGTGCCAGTAGTCCCGCAGCTAGCGGGAGCGGCACCGGGGAGCTGTTTTTT
TRBV28,few,TRBJ2-7,TRBD1,CASSSQGAGGTYEQYF,TGTGCCAGCAGTTCCCAGGGGGCAGGGGGGACCTACGAGCAGTACTTC
TRBV5-1,once,TRBJ1-2,NA,CASGGEGYGYTF,TGCGCCAGCGGAGGGGAGGGTTATGGCTACACCTTC
TRBV7-9,NA,TRBJ1-5,NA,CASRAGSDQPQHF,TGTGCCAGCAGAGCAGGGTCTGATCAGCCCCAGCATTTT
TRBV7-8,NA,TRBJ1-6,NA,CASSLGYLASPLHF,TGTGCCAGCAGCTTAGGTTATCTCGCTTCACCCCTCCACTTT